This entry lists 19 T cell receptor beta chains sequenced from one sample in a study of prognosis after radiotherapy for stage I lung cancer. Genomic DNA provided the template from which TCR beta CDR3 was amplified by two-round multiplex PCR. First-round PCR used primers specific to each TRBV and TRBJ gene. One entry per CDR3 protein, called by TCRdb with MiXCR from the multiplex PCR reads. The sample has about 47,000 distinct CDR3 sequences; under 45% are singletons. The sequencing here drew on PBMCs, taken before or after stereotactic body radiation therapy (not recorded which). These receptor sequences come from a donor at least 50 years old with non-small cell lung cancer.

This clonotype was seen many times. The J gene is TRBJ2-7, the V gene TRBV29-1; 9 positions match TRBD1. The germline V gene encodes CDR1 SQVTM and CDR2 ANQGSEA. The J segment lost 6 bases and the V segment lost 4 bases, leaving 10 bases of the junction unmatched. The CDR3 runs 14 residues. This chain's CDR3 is CSVGLGTGFSEQYF. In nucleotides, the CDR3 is TGCAGCGTTGGCTTAGGGACAGGGTTTTCCGAGCAGTACTTC.

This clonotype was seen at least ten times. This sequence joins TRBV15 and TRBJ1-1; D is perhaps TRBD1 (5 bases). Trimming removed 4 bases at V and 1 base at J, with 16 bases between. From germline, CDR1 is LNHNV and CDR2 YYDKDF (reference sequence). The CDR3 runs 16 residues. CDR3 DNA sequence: TGTGCCACCAGCACCGGGATACTAAGGGGGAACACTGAAGCTTTCTTT. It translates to CATSTGILRGNTEAFF.

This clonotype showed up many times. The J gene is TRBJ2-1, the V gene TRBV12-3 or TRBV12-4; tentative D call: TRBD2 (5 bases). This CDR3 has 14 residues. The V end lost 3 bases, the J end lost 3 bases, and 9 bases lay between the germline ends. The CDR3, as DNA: TGTGCCAGCAGTTTTCGGGGTGGCTACAATGAGCAGTTCTTC. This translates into CASSFRGGYNEQFF.

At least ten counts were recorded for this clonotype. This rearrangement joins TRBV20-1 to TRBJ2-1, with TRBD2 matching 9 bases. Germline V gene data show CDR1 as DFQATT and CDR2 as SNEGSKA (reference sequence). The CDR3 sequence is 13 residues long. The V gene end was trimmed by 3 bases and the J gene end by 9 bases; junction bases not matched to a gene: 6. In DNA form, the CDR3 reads TGCAGTGCTAGTAGCGGGAGACGGATTGAGCAGTTCTTC. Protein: CSASSGRRIEQFF.

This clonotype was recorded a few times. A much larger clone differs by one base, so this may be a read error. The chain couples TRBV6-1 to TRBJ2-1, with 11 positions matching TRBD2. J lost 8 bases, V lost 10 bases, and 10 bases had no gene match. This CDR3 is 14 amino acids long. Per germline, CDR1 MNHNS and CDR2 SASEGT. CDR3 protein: CAITQLAGAHEQFF. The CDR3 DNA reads TGTGCCATCACCCAACTAGCGGGAGCCCATGAGCAGTTCTTC.

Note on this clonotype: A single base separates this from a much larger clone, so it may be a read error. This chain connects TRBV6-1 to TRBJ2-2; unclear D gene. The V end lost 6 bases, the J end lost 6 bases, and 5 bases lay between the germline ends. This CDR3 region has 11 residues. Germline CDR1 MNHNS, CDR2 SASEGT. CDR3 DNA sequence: TGTGCCAGCAGAAGCGCCGGGGAGCTGTTTTTT. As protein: CASRSAGELFF.

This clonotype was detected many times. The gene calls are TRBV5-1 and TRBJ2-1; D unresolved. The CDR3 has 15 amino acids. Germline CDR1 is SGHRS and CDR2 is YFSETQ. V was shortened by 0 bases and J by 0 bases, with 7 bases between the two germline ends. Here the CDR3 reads CASSLADSSYNEQFF. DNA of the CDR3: TGCGCCAGCAGCTTGGCCGATAGCTCCTACAATGAGCAGTTCTTC.

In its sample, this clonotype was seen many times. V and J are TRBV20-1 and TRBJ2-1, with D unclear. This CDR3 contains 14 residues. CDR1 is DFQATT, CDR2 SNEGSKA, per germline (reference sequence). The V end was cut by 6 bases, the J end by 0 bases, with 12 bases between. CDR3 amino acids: CSAKLPSSYNEQFF. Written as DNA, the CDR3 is TGCAGTGCAAAACTCCCAAGCTCCTACAATGAGCAGTTCTTC.

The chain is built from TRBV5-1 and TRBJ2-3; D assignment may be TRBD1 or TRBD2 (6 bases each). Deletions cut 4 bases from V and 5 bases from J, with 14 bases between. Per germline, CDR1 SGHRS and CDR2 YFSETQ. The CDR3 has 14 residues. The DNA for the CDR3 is TGCGCCAGCAGCCCAGGGGAGGTGGGAGATACGCAGTATTTT. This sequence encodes CASSPGEVGDTQYF. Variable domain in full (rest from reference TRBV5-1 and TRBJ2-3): KAGVTQTPRYLIKTRGQQVTLSCSPISGHRSVSWYQQTPGQGLQFLFEYFSETQRNKGNFPGRFSGRQFSNSRSEMNVSTLELGDSALYLCASSPGEVGDTQYFGPGTRLTVL.

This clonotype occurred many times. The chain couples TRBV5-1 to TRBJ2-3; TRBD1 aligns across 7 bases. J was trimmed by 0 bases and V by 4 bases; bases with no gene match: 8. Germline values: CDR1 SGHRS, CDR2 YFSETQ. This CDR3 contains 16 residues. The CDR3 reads CASSTSGGWSTDTQYF. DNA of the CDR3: TGCGCCAGCAGCACCTCAGGGGGTTGGAGCACAGATACGCAGTATTTT.

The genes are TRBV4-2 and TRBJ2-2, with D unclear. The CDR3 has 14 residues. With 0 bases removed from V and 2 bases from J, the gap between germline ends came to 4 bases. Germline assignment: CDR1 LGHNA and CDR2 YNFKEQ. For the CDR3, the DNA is TGTGCCAGCAGCCAAGAAGGAAACACCGGGGAGCTGTTTTTT. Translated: CASSQEGNTGELFF.

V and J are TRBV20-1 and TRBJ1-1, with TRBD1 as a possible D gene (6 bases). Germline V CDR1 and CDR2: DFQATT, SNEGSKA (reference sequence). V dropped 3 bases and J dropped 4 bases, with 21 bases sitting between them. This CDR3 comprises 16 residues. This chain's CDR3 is CSASGTTLQGGTEAFF. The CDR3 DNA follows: TGCAGTGCTAGTGGAACAACCCTACAGGGAGGCACTGAAGCTTTCTTT.

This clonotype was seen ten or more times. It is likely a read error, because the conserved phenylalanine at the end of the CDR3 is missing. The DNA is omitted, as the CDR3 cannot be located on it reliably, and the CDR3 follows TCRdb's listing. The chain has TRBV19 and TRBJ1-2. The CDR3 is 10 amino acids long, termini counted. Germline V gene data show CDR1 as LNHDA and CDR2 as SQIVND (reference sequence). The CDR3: CASTPVGEAD.

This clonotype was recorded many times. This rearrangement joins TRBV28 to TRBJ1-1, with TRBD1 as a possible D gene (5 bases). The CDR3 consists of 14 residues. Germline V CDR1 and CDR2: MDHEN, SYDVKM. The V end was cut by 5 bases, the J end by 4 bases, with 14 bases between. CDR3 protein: CASSISGFGTEAFF. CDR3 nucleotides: TGTGCCAGCAGTATTTCAGGGTTTGGCACTGAAGCTTTCTTT.

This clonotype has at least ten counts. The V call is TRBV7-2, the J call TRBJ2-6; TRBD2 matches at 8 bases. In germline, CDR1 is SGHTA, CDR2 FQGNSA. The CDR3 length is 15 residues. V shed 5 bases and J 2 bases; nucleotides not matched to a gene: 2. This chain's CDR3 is CASSPGGAGANVLTF. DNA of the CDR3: TGTGCCAGCAGCCCGGGGGGGGCTGGGGCCAACGTCCTGACTTTC.

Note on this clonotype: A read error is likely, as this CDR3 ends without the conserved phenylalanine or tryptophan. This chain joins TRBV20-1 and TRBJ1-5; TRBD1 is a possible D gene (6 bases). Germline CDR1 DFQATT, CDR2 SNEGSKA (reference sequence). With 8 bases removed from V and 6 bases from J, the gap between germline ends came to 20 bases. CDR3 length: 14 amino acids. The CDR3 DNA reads TGCAGTTCCTCGGACAGTGGGCTTTTTCAGCCCCAGCATTTG. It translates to CSSSDSGLFQPQHL.

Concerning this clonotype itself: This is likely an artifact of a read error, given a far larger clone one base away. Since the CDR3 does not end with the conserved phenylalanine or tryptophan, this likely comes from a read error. Here the CDR3 DNA reads TGTGCCAGCAGTCCCCGCCCGGGGGATGGCTACACCTTA. The encoded protein is CASSPRPGDGYTL. The chain combines TRBV6-4 with TRBJ1-2, with D perhaps TRBD1 (5 bases). Germline CDR1 and CDR2: MRHNA and SNTAGT. The ends were cut back, 5 bases at V and 6 bases at J, with 13 bases in the middle. The CDR3 covers 13 residues.

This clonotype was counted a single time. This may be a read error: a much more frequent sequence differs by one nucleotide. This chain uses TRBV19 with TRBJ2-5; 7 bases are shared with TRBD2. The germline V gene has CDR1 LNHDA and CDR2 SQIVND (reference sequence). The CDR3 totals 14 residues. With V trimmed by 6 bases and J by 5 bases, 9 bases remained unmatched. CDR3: CASSGRTPAETQYF. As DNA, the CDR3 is TGTGCCAGTAGCGGGAGGACTCCCGCGGAGACCCAGTACTTC.

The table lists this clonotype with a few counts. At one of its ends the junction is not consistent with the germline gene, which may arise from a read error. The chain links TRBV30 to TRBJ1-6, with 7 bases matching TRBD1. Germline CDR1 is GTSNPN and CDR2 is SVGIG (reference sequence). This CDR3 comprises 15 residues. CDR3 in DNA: TGTGCCTGGAGTGGCCCCGGGACAGCGAATCCACCCCTCCACTTC. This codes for CAWSGPGTANPPLHF. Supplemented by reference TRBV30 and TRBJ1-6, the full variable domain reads SQTIHQWPATLVQPVGSPLSLECTVEGTSNPNLYWYRQAAGRGLQLLFYSVGIGQISSEVPQNLSASRPQDRQFILSSKKLLLSDSGFYLCAWSGPGTANPPLHFGNGTRLTVT.